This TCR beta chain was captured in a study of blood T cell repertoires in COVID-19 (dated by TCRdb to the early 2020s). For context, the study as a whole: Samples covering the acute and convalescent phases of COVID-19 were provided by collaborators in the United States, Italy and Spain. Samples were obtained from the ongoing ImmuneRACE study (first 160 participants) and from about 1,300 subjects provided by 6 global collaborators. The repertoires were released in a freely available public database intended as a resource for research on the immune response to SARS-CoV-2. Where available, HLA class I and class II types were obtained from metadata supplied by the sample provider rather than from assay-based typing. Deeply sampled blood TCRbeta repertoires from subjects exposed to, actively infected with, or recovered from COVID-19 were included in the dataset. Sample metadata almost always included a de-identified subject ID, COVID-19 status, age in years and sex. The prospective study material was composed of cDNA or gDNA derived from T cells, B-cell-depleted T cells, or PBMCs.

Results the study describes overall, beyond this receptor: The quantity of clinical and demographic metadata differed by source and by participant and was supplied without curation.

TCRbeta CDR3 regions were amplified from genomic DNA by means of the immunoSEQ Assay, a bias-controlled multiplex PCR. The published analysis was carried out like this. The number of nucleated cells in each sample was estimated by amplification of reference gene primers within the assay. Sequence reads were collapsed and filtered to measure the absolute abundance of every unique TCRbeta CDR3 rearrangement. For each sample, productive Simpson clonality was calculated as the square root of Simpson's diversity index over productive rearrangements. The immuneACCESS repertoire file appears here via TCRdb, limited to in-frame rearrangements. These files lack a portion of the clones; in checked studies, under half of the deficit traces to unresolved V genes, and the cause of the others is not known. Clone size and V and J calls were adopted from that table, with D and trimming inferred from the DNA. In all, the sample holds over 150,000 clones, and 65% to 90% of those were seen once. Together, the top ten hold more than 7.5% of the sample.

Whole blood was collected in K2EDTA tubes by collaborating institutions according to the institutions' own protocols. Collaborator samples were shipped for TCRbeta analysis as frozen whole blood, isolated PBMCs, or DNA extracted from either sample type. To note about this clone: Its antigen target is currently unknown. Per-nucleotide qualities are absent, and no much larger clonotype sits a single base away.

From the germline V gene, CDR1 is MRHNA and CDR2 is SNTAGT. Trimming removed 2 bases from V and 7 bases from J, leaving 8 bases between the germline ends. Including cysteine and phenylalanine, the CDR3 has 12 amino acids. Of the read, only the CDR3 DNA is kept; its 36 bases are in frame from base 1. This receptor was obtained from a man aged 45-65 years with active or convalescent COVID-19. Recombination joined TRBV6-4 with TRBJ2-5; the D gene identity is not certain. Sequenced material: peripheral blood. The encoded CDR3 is CASSDAAGTQYF. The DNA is TGTGCCAGCAGTGACGCCGCCGGGACCCAGTACTTC.